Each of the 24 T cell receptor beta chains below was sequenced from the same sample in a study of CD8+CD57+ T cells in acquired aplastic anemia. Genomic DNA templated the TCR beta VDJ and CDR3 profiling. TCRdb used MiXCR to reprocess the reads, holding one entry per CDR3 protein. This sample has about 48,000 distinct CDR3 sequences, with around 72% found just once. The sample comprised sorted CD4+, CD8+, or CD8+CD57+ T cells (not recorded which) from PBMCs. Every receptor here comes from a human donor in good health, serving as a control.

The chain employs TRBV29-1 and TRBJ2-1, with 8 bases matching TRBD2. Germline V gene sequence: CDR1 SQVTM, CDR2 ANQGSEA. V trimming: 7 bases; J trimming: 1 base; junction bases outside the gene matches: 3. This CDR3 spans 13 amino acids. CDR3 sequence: CSGLAYSYNEQFF. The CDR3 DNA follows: TGCAGCGGACTAGCGTATTCCTACAATGAGCAGTTCTTC.

The CDR3: CARYDEQYF. The CDR3 coding sequence is TGTGCCAGGTATGACGAGCAGTACTTC. The chain joins TRBV7-3 to TRBJ2-7, with D unclear. Germline V gene lookup returns CDR1 SGHTA and CDR2 FQGTGA. There are 9 residues in the CDR3. V shed 9 bases and J shed 5 bases, with 5 bases lying between them.

CDR3 DNA sequence: TGTGCCATCAGCAGGGGGCAAGGCACTGAAGCTTTCTTT. Its protein product is CAISRGQGTEAFF. The V and J genes are TRBV10-3 and TRBJ1-1, with 8 positions matching TRBD1. This CDR3 is 13 amino acids long. Trimming removed 6 bases from V and 4 bases from J; junction bases left unmatched: 4. CDR1 is ENHRY, CDR2 SYGVKD, per germline.

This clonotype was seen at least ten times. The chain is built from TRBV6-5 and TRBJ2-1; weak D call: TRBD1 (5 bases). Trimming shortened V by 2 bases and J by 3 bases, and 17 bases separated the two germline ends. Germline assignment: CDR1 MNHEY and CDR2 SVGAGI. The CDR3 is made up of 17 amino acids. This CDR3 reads CASSYIRFTGLYNEQFF. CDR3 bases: TGTGCCAGCAGTTACATTCGGTTTACAGGTCTCTACAATGAGCAGTTCTTC.

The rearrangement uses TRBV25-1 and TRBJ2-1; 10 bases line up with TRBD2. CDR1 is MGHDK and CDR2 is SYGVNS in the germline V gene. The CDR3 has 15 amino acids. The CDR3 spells CARNLGTSVYNEQFF. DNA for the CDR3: TGTGCTAGGAATCTTGGGACTAGCGTCTACAATGAGCAGTTCTTC.

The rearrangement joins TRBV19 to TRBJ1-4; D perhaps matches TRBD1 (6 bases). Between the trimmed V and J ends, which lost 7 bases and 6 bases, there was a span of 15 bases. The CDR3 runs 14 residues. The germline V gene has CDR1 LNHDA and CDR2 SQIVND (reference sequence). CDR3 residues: CASNRLGGDEKLFF. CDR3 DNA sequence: TGTGCCAGTAACCGTTTAGGGGGAGATGAAAAACTGTTTTTT.

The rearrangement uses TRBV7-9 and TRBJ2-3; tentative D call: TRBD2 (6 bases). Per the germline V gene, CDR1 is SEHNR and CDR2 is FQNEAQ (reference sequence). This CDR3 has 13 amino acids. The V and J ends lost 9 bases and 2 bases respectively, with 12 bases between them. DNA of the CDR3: TGTGCCAGTATGCGGGGATCCACAGATACGCAGTATTTT. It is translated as CASMRGSTDTQYF.

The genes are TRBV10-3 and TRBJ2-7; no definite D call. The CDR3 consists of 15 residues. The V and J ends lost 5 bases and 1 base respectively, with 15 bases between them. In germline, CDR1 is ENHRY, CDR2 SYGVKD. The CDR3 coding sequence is TGTGCCATCAGTAGTGGGGATCTGGGATCCTACGAGCAGTACTTC. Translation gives CAISSGDLGSYEQYF.

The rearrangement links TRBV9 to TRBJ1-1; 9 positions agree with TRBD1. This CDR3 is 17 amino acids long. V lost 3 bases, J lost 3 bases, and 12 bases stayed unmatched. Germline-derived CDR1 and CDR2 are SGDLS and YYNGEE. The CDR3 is CASSAGTGRAADTEAFF. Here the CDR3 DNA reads TGTGCCAGCAGCGCGGGGACAGGGCGTGCAGCGGACACTGAAGCTTTCTTT.

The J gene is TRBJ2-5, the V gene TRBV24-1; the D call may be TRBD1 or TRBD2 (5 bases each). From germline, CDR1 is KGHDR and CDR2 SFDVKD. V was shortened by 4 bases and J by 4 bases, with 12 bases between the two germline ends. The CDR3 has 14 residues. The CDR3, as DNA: TGTGCCACCAGTGACGCCGGGACCAGAGAGACCCAGTACTTC. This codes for CATSDAGTRETQYF.

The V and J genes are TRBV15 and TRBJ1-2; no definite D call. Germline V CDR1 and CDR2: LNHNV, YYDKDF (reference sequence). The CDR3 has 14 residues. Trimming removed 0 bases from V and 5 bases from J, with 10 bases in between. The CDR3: CATSRDETVYGYTF. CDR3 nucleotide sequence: TGTGCCACCAGCAGAGATGAAACGGTGTATGGCTACACCTTC. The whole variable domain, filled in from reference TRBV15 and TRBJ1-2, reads DAMVIQNPRYQVTQFGKPVTLSCSQTLNHNVMYWYQQKSSQAPKLLFHYYDKDFNNEADTPDNFQSRRPNTSFCFLDIRSPGLGDTAMYLCATSRDETVYGYTFGSGTRLTVV.

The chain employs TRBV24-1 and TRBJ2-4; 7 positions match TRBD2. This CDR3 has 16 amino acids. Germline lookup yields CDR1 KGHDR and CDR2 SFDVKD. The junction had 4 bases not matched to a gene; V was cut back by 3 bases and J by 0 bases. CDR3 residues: CATSDAGDIAKNIQYF. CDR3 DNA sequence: TGTGCCACCAGTGATGCGGGGGATATAGCCAAAAACATTCAGTACTTC.

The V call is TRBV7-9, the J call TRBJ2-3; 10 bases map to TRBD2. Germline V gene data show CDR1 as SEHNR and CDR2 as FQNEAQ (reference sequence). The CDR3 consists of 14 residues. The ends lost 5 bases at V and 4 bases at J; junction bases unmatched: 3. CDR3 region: CASSLGLAADTQYF. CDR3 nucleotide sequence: TGTGCCAGCAGCCTCGGACTAGCGGCAGATACGCAGTATTTT.

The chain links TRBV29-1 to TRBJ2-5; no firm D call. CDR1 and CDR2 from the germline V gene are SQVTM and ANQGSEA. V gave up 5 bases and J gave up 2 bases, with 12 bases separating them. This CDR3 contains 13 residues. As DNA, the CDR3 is TGCAGCGTTCTCCTGGCAAATCAAGAGACCCAGTACTTC. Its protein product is CSVLLANQETQYF.

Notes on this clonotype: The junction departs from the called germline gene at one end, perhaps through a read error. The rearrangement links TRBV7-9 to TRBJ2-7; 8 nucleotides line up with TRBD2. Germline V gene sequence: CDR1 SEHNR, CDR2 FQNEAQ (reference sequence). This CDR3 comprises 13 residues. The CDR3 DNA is TGCGCCAGCAGCTATTCCGGGACTAGCGAGCAGTACTTC. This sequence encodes CASSYSGTSEQYF.

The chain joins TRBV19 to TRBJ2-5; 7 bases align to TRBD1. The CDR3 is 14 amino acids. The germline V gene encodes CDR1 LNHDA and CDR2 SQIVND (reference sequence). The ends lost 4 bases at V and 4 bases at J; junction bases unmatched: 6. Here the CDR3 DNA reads TGTGCCAGTAGTACCTGGGACAGCATAGAGACCCAGTACTTC. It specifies CASSTWDSIETQYF.

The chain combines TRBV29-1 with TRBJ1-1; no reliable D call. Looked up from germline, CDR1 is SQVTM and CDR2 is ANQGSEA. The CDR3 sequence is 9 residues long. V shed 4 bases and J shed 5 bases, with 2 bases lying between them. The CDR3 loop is CSVGTEAFF. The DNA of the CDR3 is TGCAGCGTTGGGACTGAAGCTTTCTTT.

The CDR3 region is CASSLNPSGGYEQYF. The CDR3 region has the DNA TGTGCCAGCAGCTTAAACCCTAGCGGGGGCTACGAGCAGTACTTC. The genes are TRBV7-9 and TRBJ2-7; TRBD2 matches at 10 bases. V dropped 2 bases and J dropped 3; count of bases not matched to a gene: 4. CDR1 is SEHNR and CDR2 is FQNEAQ in the germline V gene (reference sequence). This CDR3 is 15 amino acids long. Variable domain in full (rest from reference TRBV7-9 and TRBJ2-7): DTGVSQNPRHKITKRGQNVTFRCDPISEHNRLYWYRQTLGQGPEFLTYFQNEAQLEKSRLLSDRFSAERPKGSFSTLEIQRTEQGDSAMYLCASSLNPSGGYEQYFGPGTRLTVT.

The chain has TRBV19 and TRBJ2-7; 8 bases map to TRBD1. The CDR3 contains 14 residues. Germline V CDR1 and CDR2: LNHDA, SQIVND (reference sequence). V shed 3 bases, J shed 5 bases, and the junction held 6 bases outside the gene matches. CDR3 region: CASSIRGHGDEQYF. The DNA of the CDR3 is TGTGCCAGTAGTATCAGGGGGCATGGCGACGAGCAGTACTTC.

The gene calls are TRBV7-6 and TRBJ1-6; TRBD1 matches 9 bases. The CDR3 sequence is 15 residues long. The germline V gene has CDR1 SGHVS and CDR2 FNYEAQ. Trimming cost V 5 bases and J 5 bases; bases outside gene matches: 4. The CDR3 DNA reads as TGTGCCAGCAGCACCCGGACAGGGGATAATTCACCCCTCCACTTT. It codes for CASSTRTGDNSPLHF.

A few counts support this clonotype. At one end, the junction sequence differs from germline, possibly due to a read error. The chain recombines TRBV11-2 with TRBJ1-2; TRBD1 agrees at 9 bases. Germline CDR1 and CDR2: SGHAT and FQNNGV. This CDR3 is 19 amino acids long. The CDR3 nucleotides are TGTGCCAGCAGCTTAGTTTATTCGGGACAGGGTGGGACTAACCATGGCTACACCTTC. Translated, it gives CASSLVYSGQGGTNHGYTF.

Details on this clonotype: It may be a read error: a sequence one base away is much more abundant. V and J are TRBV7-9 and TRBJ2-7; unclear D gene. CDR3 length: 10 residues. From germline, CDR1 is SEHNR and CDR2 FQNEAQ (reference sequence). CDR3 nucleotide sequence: TGTGCCAGCGGCTTAGCCGAGCAGTACTTC. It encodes CASGLAEQYF.

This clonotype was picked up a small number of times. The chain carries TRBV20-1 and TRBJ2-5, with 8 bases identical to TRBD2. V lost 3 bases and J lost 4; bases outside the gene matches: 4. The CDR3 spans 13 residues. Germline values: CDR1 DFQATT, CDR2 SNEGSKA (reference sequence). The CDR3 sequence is CSASGRAGETQYF. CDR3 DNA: TGCAGTGCTAGCGGGAGGGCCGGAGAGACCCAGTACTTC.

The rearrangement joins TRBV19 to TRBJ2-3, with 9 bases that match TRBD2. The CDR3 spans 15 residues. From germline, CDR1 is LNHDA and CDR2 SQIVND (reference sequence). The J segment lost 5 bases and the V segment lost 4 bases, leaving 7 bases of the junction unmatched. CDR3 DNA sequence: TGTGCCAGTAGTACTAGCGGGGACGATGAAGATACGCAGTATTTT. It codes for CASSTSGDDEDTQYF.